This T cell receptor beta chain comes out of a study of regulatory T cells in long-lasting Graves disease. Findings and limits, study-wide: Compared with new cases, persistent Graves' patients showed reduced TCR diversity.

The time point: newly diagnosed GD, antithyroid drugs for less than 3 months. Extracted PBMC RNA gave rise to the TCR library. Comment on this clonotype: The antigen remains unidentified.

Trimming took 5 bases from V and 7 from J, leaving 21 bases between them. This CDR3 region has 17 residues. The germline V gene encodes CDR1 SGHAT and CDR2 FQNNGV. Both iRepertoire HTBI primers and Arm-PCR of CDR3 regions were used to build the TCR beta libraries. A single record per CDR3 protein comes from TCRdb applying MiXCR to the multiplex PCR reads. Of 450,000 to 600,000 distinct CDR3 sequences listed, 15% to 20% were seen once; the top ten hold approximately 12%. The same sample was also studied in work on T cells in Graves' hyperthyroidism and ophthalmopathy.

The source of this sequence is a man between 35 and 55 years old with Graves disease. The chain uses TRBV11-2 and TRBJ1-6; D is unclear. This specimen was peripheral blood mononuclear cells (PBMCs), taken at new diagnosis, from a patient treated with antithyroid drugs. The CDR3 DNA sequence: TGTGCCAGCAGCCAAGAGGAGCTTAACGTGGAGAATTCACCCCTCCACTTT. Translation gives CASSQEELNVENSPLHF. The whole variable domain, remainder taken from reference TRBV11-2 and TRBJ1-6, is EAGVAQSPRYKIIEKRQSVAFWCNPISGHATLYWYQQILGQGPKLLIQFQNNGVVDDSQLPKDRFSAERLKGVDSTLKIQPAKLEDSAVYLCASSQEELNVENSPLHFGNGTRLTVT.